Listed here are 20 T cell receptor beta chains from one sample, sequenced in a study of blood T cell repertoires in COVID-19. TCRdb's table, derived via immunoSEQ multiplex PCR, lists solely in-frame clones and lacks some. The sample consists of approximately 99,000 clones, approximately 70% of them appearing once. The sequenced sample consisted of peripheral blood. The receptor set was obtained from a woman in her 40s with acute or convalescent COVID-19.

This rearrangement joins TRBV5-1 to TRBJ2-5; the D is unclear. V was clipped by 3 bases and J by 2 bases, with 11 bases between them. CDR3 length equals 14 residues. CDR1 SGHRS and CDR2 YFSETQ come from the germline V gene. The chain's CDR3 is CASSSPPEQETQYF. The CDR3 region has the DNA TGCGCCAGCAGCTCCCCCCCGGAGCAAGAGACCCAGTACTTC.

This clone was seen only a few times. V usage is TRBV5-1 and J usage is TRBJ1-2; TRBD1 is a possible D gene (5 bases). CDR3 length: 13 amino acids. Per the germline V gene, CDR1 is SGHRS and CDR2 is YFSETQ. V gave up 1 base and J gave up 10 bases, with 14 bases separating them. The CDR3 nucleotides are TGCGCCAGCAGCTTGCAGGGCGGTCCCCCCTACACCTTC. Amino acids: CASSLQGGPPYTF.

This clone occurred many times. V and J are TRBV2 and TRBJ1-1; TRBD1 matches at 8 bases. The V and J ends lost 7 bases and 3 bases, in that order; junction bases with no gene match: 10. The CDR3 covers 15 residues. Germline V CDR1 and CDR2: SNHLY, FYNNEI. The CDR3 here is CASISDRVGYTEAFF. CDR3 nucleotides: TGTGCCAGCATCTCGGACAGGGTAGGATACACTGAAGCTTTCTTT.

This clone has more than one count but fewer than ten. The CDR3 spells CSVKTGTGGEKLFF. The CDR3 DNA follows: TGCAGCGTTAAAACCGGGACAGGGGGTGAAAAACTGTTTTTT. The chain combines TRBV29-1 with TRBJ1-4; 11 bases align to TRBD1. Trimming cost V 5 bases and J 7 bases; bases outside gene matches: 6. CDR1 is SQVTM and CDR2 is ANQGSEA in the germline V gene. The CDR3 length is 14 residues.

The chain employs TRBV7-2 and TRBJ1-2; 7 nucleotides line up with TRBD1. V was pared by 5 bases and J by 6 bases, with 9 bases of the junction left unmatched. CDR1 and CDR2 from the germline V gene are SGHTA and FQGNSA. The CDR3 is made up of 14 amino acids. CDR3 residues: CASSLLWQGDGYTF. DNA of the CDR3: TGTGCCAGCAGCCTTCTCTGGCAGGGGGATGGCTACACCTTC.

The CDR3 protein is CASSTGGTDTQYF. The CDR3 coding sequence is TGCGCCAGCAGCACCGGTGGTACAGATACGCAGTATTTT. The gene calls are TRBV5-1 and TRBJ2-3; no definite D call. Trimming removed 4 bases from V and 3 bases from J, with 9 bases in between. From germline, CDR1 is SGHRS and CDR2 YFSETQ. The length of the CDR3 is 13 residues.

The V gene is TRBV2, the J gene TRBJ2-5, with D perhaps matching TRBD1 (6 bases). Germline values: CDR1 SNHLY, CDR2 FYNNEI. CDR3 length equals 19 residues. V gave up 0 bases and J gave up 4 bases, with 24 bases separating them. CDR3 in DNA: TGTGCCAGCAGTGAAGCGCCAGGGGTAGGTCTCTGGGATCGAGAGACCCAGTACTTC. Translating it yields CASSEAPGVGLWDRETQYF.

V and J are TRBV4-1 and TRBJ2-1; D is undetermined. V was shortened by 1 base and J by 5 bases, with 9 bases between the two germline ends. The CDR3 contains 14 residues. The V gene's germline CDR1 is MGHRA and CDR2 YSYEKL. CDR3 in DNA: TGCGCCAGCAGCCAAGTCAGGATCAACAATGAGCAGTTCTTC. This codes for CASSQVRINNEQFF.

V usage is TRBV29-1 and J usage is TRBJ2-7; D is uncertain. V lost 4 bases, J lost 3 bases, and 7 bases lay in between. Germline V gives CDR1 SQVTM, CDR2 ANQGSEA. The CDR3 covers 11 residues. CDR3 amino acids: CSVGHDYEQYF. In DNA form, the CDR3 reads TGCAGCGTTGGACATGACTACGAGCAGTACTTC.

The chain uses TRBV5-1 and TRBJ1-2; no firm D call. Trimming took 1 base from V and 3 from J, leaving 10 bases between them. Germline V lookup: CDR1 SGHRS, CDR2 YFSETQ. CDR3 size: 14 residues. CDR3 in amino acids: CASSLSGLDYGYTF. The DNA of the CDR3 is TGCGCCAGCAGCTTGAGCGGTTTGGACTATGGCTACACCTTC.

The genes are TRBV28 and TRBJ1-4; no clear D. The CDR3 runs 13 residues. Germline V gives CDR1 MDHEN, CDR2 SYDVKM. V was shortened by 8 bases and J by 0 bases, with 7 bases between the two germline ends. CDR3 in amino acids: CASRHATNEKLFF. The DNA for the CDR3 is TGTGCCAGCCGACACGCAACTAATGAAAAACTGTTTTTT.

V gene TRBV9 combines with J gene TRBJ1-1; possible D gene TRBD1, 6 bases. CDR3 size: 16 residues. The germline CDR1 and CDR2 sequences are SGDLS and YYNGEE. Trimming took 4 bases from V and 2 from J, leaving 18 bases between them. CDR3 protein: CASSPRPWTENTEAFF. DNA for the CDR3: TGTGCCAGCAGCCCGAGACCATGGACAGAAAACACTGAAGCTTTCTTT.

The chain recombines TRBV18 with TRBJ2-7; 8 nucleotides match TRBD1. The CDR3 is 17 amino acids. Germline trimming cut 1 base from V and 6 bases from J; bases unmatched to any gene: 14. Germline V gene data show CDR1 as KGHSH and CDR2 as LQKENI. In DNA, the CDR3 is TGTGCCAGCTCACCACTAATGAGACAGGGGACAATGTCCGAGCAGTACTTC. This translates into CASSPLMRQGTMSEQYF.

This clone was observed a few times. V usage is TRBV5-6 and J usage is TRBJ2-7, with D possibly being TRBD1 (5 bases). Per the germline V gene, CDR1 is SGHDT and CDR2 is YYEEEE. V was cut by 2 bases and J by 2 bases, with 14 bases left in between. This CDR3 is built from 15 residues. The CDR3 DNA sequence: TGTGCCAGCAGCTTCGGACACCGCATGGCCTACGAGCAGTACTTC. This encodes CASSFGHRMAYEQYF.

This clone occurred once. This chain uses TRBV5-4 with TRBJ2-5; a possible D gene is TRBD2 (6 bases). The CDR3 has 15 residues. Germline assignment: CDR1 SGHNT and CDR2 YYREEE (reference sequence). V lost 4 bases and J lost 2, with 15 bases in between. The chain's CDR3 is CASSPRAGTQETQYF. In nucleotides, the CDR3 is TGTGCCAGCAGCCCAAGAGCAGGGACTCAAGAGACCCAGTACTTC.

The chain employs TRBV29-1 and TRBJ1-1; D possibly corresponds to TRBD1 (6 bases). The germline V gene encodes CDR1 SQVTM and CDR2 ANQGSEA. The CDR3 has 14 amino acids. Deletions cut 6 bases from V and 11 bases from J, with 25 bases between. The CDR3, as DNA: TGCAGCGTCCTCGGGGGGCAGGATTACGTCCTGGCTTTCTTT. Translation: CSVLGGQDYVLAFF.

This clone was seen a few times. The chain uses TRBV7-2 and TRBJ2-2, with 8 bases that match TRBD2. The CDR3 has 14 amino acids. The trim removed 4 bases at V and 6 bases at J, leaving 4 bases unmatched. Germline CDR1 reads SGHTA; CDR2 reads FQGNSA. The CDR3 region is CASSSSGGAGELFF. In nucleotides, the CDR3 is TGTGCCAGCAGCTCCTCGGGGGGGGCCGGGGAGCTGTTTTTT.

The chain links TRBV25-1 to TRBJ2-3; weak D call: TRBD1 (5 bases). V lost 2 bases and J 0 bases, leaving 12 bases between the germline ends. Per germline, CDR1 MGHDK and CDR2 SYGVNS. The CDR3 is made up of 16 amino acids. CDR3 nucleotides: TGTGCCAGCAGTGAAGGACAAATCATTAGCACAGATACGCAGTATTTT. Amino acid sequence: CASSEGQIISTDTQYF. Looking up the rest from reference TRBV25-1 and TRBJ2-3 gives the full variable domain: EADIYQTPRYLVIGTGKKITLECSQTMGHDKMYWYQQDPGMELHLIHYSYGVNSTEKGDLSSESTVSRIRTEHFPLTLESARPSHTSQYLCASSEGQIISTDTQYFGPGTRLTVL.

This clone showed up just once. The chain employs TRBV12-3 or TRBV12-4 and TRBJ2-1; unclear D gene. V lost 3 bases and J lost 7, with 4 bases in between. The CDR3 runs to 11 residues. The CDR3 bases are TGTGCCAGCAGTTTCGCGAATGAGCAGTTCTTC. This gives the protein CASSFANEQFF.

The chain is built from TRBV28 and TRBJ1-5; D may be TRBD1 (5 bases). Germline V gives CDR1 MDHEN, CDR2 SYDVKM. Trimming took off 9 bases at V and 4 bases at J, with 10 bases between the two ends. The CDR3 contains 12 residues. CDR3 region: CASDRLNQPQHF. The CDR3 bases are TGTGCCAGTGACAGACTGAATCAGCCCCAGCATTTT.